This TCR beta chain was identified during a study of sequential checkpoint blockade in melanoma. Across the whole study: TCRβ was sequenced from DNA of about a hundred pretreatment tumors. Roughly 23 patients had matched tumor biopsies before treatment and at week 13 after nivolumab or ipilimumab alone. Whole-study results and caveats: Mutational load did not correlate with tumor T-cell fraction or clonality. For nivolumab-first patients, baseline tumor clonality was associated with response.

Indicated treatment: randomized to nivolumab then ipilimumab (arm A) or the reverse (arm B). Clones were sequenced by immunoSEQ multiplex PCR, and TCRdb holds only the in-frame ones, with some missing. The sample lists more than 550 clones; over 20% were seen once. The CDR3 extends over 14 amino acids. Trimming pared 5 bases from V and 0 bases from J, leaving 11 bases between. Germline assignment: CDR1 SQVTM and CDR2 ANQGSEA. As regards this clone: Antigen specificity is unknown.

The sequencing used tumor tissue (inferred from file names), collected from a patient given nivolumab and ipilimumab in sequence. V usage is TRBV29-1 and J usage is TRBJ1-3; no clear D gene. The clonotype was recovered from a human donor with melanoma. CDR3: CSVPDPISGNTIYF. CDR3 DNA sequence: TGCAGCGTTCCGGACCCCATCTCTGGAAACACCATATATTTT.